The clone carrying this T cell receptor beta chain appeared a single time. TCRdb keeps only in-frame clones here, not all; method: immunoSEQ multiplex PCR. There are tens of thousands of clones in the sample; roughly 87% occur only once, and around 3% lies in the top ten. The data are from a study of blood T cell repertoires in COVID-19. About the research overall: Acute and convalescent COVID-19 samples came from the United States, Italy and Spain. T cells, B-cell-depleted T cells, or PBMCs provided the cDNA or gDNA that served as material.

V lost 5 bases and J lost 2, with 17 bases in between. The germline V gene has CDR1 SGHNT and CDR2 YYREEE (reference sequence). The CDR3 spans 15 residues. The chain carries TRBV5-4 and TRBJ2-7, with D maybe TRBD2 (6 bases). Sequenced input: peripheral blood. The clonotype comes from a man aged 50-60 years with active COVID-19. The CDR3 DNA follows: TGTGCCAGCAGTTCGTCTCCGGGGGAACCCTACGAGCAGTACGTC. Protein product: CASSSSPGEPYEQYV.